Below are 4 T cell receptor beta chains sequenced from a single sample in a study of OX40 agonist ivuxolimab in advanced cancers. Profiling relied on immunoSEQ multiplex PCR, and the TCRdb table lists in-frame clones only, not all of them. The table records roughly 120,000 clones, roughly nine tenths of them present only once. Sequencing used CD4+ or CD8+ T cells sorted from blood, obtained in a trial of the OX40 agonist ivuxolimab. Every receptor here comes from an adult with an advanced solid tumor such as melanoma, head and neck, liver or kidney cancer.

The V and J genes are TRBV7-2 and TRBJ2-7, with 7 bases matching TRBD2. CDR3 length equals 14 residues. Germline assignment: CDR1 SGHTA and CDR2 FQGNSA. V trimming: 7 bases; J trimming: 2 bases; junction bases outside the gene matches: 8. The DNA of the CDR3 is TGTGCCAGCACCTCGCTCGGACTAGCCTACGAGCAGTACTTC. Translation gives CASTSLGLAYEQYF. The complete variable domain, with remaining parts taken from reference TRBV7-2 and TRBJ2-7, reads GAGVSQSPSNKVTEKGKDVELRCDPISGHTALYWYRQSLGQGLEFLIYFQGNSAPDKSGLPSDRFSAERTGGSVSTLTIQRTQQEDSAVYLCASTSLGLAYEQYFGPGTRLTVT.

The CDR3 nucleotides are TGTGCCAGCAGCTTAGATCGGGGGACCCAGTACTTC. It specifies CASSLDRGTQYF. The chain has TRBV11-3 and TRBJ2-5; a weak D match, TRBD2 (5 bases). V dropped 0 bases and J dropped 7 bases, with 6 bases sitting between them. CDR1 is SGHNT and CDR2 is YENEEA in the germline V gene. This CDR3 has 12 residues.

The V gene is TRBV5-4, the J gene TRBJ1-1; TRBD1 is a possible D gene (5 bases). CDR3 length: 14 amino acids. CDR1 and CDR2 (germline): SGHNT, YYREEE (reference sequence). Between the trimmed V and J ends, which lost 4 bases and 0 bases, there was a span of 10 bases. The CDR3: CASSVDSMNTEAFF. CDR3 in DNA: TGTGCCAGCAGCGTCGACAGTATGAACACTGAAGCTTTCTTT.

The chain combines TRBV27 with TRBJ1-2; no clear D gene. Trimming cost V 1 base and J 2 bases, with 11 bases left between them. Looked up from germline, CDR1 is MNHEY and CDR2 is SMNVEV (reference sequence). The CDR3 totals 15 residues. The CDR3 region has the DNA TGTGCCAGCAGTTTATTGGCAGGTCGGAACTATGGCTACACCTTC. It codes for CASSLLAGRNYGYTF.